This T cell receptor beta chain was profiled in a study of blood T cell repertoires in COVID-19. Study details: In each case, the material was cDNA or gDNA derived from T cells, B-cell-depleted T cells, or PBMCs.

This CDR3 contains 14 residues. Germline loops: CDR1 SGHAT, CDR2 FQNNGV. Trimming shortened V by 5 bases and J by 4 bases, and 12 bases separated the two germline ends. The participants were between about 18 and 90 years old and came from under 25 US areas. Categorization into cohorts depended on clinical history that participants reported. Authors' analysis steps: The authors estimated nucleated cell counts from reference gene primer amplification. Clones were read by immunoSEQ multiplex PCR, and TCRdb kept only the in-frame ones, dropping some. Clone size and the V and J calls come from that table; the DNA yielded D and trimming. This repertoire shows fewer than 250,000 clones, around 81% found once; its top ten account for about 8.9%.

The clonotype originates from a woman between 45 and 65 years old with acute COVID-19. Material for sequencing was PBMCs or T cells enriched from blood (not recorded which). The rearrangement uses TRBV11-2 and TRBJ2-1; tentatively, D is TRBD2 (6 bases). The CDR3 reads CASSPGTFYNEQFF. CDR3 DNA sequence: TGTGCCAGCAGCCCCGGGACTTTTTACAATGAGCAGTTCTTC.